Listed below are T cell receptor beta chains from one sample, sequenced in a study of T cell repertoires in aging, cancer and after chemotherapy. TCRdb processed the multiplex PCR reads anew with MiXCR; each CDR3 protein has one entry. The sample yields around 2,400 distinct CDR3 sequences, 20% to 30% seen once. Sequenced: blood. The receptor set was obtained from a human donor with a solid tumor. Both conserved end residues are part of each CDR3. The D gene is left open where the match is weak. Size tells how often a clone was seen (once, few, many) or the class of an expanded clone, and some rows leave it out.

D gene	V gene	clone size	CDR3 length	J gene	CDR3 protein	CDR3 DNA
TRBD1	TRBV14	NA	14	TRBJ2-2	CASSTGTVTGELFF	TGTGCCAGCAGTACCGGGACAGTCACCGGGGAGCTGTTTTTT
TRBD2	TRBV5-1	NA	15	TRBJ2-5	CASSYGGGSQETQYF	TGCGCCAGCAGTTATGGGGGGGGGAGCCAAGAGACCCAGTACTTC
NA	TRBV19	few	13	TRBJ2-4	CASSGAAKNIQYF	TGTGCCAGTAGCGGGGCGGCCAAAAACATTCAGTACTTC
NA	TRBV30	medium-sized	11	TRBJ1-2	CAWGAYPWNTF	TGTGCCTGGGGGGCCTACCCCTGGAACACCTTC
TRBD2	TRBV20-1	NA	21	TRBJ2-4	CSALGLAGGLSSLLAKNIQYF	TGCAGTGCCTTAGGACTAGCGGGGGGCCTTAGTTCTTTATTAGCCAAAAACATTCAGTACTTC
NA	TRBV30	few	13	TRBJ2-1	CAWTLVHDNEQFF	TGTGCCTGGACCTTAGTACATGACAATGAGCAGTTCTTC
NA	TRBV6-5	NA	13	TRBJ2-2	CASSTIGGGELFF	TGTGCCAGCAGCACCATTGGGGGCGGGGAGCTGTTTTTT
TRBD1	TRBV6-5	medium-sized	14	TRBJ1-1	CASSSGTGKAEAFF	TGTGCCAGCAGTTCCGGGACAGGGAAGGCTGAAGCTTTCTTT
NA	TRBV4-1	NA	18	TRBJ2-7	CASSQRGEGESGPYEQYF	TGCGCCAGCAGCCAAAGAGGCGAGGGGGAATCAGGCCCCTACGAGCAGTACTTC
NA	TRBV11-1	medium-sized	14	TRBJ1-2	CASSPPDRQRGYTF	TGTGCCAGCAGCCCCCCCGACAGGCAACGGGGCTACACCTTC
NA	TRBV6-6	large	14	TRBJ1-2	CASTSTPSNYGYTF	TGTGCCAGCACCTCGACACCCTCTAACTATGGCTACACCTTC
TRBD1	TRBV20-1	NA	14	TRBJ2-5	CSGSDRAFRETQYF	TGCAGTGGCTCCGACAGGGCCTTCCGAGAGACCCAGTACTTC
NA	TRBV19	NA	17	TRBJ2-2	CARPRGEQGGESGELFF	TGTGCCAGGCCCCGAGGGGAGCAGGGTGGAGAATCCGGGGAGCTGTTTTTT
TRBD1	TRBV7-2	once	16	TRBJ1-2	CASSNSPGQGISGYTF	TGTGCCAGCAGCAACAGCCCGGGACAGGGGATAAGTGGCTACACCTTC
TRBD1	TRBV20-1	NA	14	TRBJ2-5	CSARTDRVEETQYF	TGCAGTGCTAGAACGGACAGGGTAGAAGAGACCCAGTACTTC
TRBD2	TRBV5-1	few	15	TRBJ2-5	CASSFGSGGEETQYF	TGCGCCAGCAGCTTCGGTAGCGGGGGAGAAGAGACCCAGTACTTC